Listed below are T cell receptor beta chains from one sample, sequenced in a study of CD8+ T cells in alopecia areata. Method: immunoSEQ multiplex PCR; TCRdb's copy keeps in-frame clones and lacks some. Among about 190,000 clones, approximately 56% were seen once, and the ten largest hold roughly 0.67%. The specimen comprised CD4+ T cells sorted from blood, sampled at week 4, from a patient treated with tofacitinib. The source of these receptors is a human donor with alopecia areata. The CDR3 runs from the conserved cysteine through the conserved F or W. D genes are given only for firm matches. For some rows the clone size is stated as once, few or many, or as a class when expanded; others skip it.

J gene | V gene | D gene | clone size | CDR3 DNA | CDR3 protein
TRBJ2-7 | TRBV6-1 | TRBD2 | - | TGTGCCAGCAGAAGGGAGGGCGCCTACGAGCAGTACTTC | CASRREGAYEQYF
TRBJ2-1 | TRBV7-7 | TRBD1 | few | TGTGCTAGCAGCTTCACAGGGGATGGCGAGCAGTTCTTC | CASSFTGDGEQFF
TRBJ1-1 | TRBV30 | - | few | TGTGCCAGCACAAACAGGCGCACTGAAGCTTTCTTT | CASTNRRTEAFF
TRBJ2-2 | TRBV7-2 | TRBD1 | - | TGTGCCAGCAGCTTAGACAGGGGCCTCACCGGGGAGCTGTTTTTT | CASSLDRGLTGELFF
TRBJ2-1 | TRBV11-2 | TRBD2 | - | TGTGCCAGCAGCTTAGAGATAGCGGGAGGACTCAATGAGCAGTTCTTC | CASSLEIAGGLNEQFF
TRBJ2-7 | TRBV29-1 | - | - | TGCAGCGTTGAAGGGGCCGGAGGGCCGGGCTACGAGCAGTACTTC | CSVEGAGGPGYEQYF
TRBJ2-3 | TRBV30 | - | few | TGTGCCTGGAGTGGGTCCCCCACGAGGGTAGGGACAGATACGCAGTATTTT | CAWSGSPTRVGTDTQYF
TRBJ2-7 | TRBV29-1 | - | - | TGCAGCGTTGAGCAGGGCCCCTACGAGCAGTACTTC | CSVEQGPYEQYF
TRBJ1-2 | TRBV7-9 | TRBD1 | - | TGTGCCAGCAGCTCGATCCCGGGACAGGAACTGTCTAACTATGGCTACACCTTC | CASSSIPGQELSNYGYTF
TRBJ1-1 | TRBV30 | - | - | TGTGCCTGGAATCGGGGTATCAACACTGAAGCTTTCTTT | CAWNRGINTEAFF
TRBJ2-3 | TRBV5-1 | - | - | TGCGCCAGCAGCTTGTCCGCTAGCACAGATACGCAGTATTTT | CASSLSASTDTQYF
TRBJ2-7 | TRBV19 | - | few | TGTGCCAGTAGTATTCCCGGTGGAGGGATCTCCTACGAGCAGTACTTC | CASSIPGGGISYEQYF
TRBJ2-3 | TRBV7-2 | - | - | TGTGCCAGCAGCTTACGGCCCGTAAGCACAGATACGCAGTATTTT | CASSLRPVSTDTQYF
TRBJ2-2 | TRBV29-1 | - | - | TGCAGCGTTGGGGCGGTGGTTAACACCGGGGAGCTGTTTTTT | CSVGAVVNTGELFF
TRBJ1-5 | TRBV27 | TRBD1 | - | TGTGCCAGCAGCCGCGGACAGGGGAATCAGCCCCAGCATTTT | CASSRGQGNQPQHF
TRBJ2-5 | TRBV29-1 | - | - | TGCAGCGTTGGTTTAGCGCAAGAGACCCAGTACTTC | CSVGLAQETQYF
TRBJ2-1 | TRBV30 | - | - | TGTGCCTGGAGTGGAGCTCTCATGGCGTATAGCGGAAACAATGAGCAGTTCTTC | CAWSGALMAYSGNNEQFF
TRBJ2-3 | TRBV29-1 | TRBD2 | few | TGCAGCGTTCTACTCGGGGGAGGGGATACGCAGTATTTT | CSVLLGGGDTQYF
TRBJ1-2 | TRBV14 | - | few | TGTGCCAGCAGCCGGGGGGCCTATGGCTACACCTTC | CASSRGAYGYTF
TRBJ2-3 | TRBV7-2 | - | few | TGTGCCAGCAGCCAGCAAAATACGCAGTATTTT | CASSQQNTQYF
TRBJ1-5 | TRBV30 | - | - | TGTGCCTGGAGTGCCGGGGTTCAGCCCCAGCATTTT | CAWSAGVQPQHF
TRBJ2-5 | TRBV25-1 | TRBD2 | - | TGTGCCAGCAGTGGCGGGACTACCCTGGCGGAGACCCAGTACTTC | CASSGGTTLAETQYF
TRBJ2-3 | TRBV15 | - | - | TGTGCCACCAGCAGGGAAAGCAATTTAGGACAGTATTTT | CATSRESNLGQYF
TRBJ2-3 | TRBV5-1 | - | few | TGCGCCAGCAGTAACACAGATACGCAGTATTTT | CASSNTDTQYF